Below are 24 T cell receptor beta chains sequenced from a single sample in a study of blood T cell repertoires in COVID-19. Some clones are missing from TCRdb's copy, which holds only in-frame ones; the method was immunoSEQ multiplex PCR. The sample has about 50,000 clones, roughly 79% seen once; the top ten hold approximately 20%. Sequencing was performed on peripheral blood. Receptor source: a woman of 80 years or more with COVID-19, enrolled during active disease.

In its sample, this clone was seen once. This CDR3 is CAWSTSGGGTEAFF. Here the CDR3 DNA reads TGTGCCTGGAGTACCTCAGGGGGTGGCACTGAAGCTTTCTTT. The chain couples TRBV30 to TRBJ1-1; 7 bases fit TRBD1. CDR1 and CDR2 (germline): GTSNPN, SVGIG (reference sequence). The V segment lost 2 bases and the J segment 4 bases; nucleotides outside the gene matches: 7. The CDR3 runs to 14 residues.

This clone was picked up a small number of times. V gene TRBV18 combines with J gene TRBJ2-2; D might be TRBD2 (5 bases). The CDR3 is 17 residues long. In germline, CDR1 is KGHSH, CDR2 LQKENI. The V gene lost 1 base and the J gene lost 6 bases, with 18 bases spanning the gap. The CDR3 DNA reads TGTGCCAGCTCACCACTGCTAGCTATTCGTTTCGCCGGGGAGCTGTTTTTT. Translating gives CASSPLLAIRFAGELFF.

The CDR3 spells CASGLAGAYEQYF. CDR3 DNA: TGTGCCAGCGGACTAGCGGGGGCCTACGAGCAGTACTTC. The chain couples TRBV2 to TRBJ2-7; 13 nucleotides align to TRBD2. Trimming took 8 bases from V and 2 from J; bases not matched to a gene: 0. Germline CDR1 reads SNHLY; CDR2 reads FYNNEI. The CDR3 sequence is 13 residues long.

The CDR3 reads CASSLGGPSDTGELFF. CDR3 in DNA: TGTGCCAGTTCATTAGGGGGCCCCTCGGACACCGGGGAGCTGTTTTTT. The J gene is TRBJ2-2, the V gene TRBV7-3; 7 bases are shared with TRBD1. Per germline, CDR1 SGHTA and CDR2 FQGTGA. V was clipped by 9 bases and J by 3 bases; unmatched bases: 13. This CDR3 contains 16 residues.

This clone has more than one count but fewer than ten. The chain couples TRBV29-1 to TRBJ2-3; 7 bases are a match to TRBD2. CDR3 length: 15 amino acids. Germline assignment: CDR1 SQVTM and CDR2 ANQGSEA. Trimming cost V 4 bases and J 4 bases; bases outside gene matches: 11. The CDR3 here is CSVVASGRGADTQYF. In DNA, the CDR3 is TGCAGCGTTGTGGCTAGCGGCCGCGGAGCAGATACGCAGTATTTT.

The chain joins TRBV5-5 to TRBJ1-5; D unclear. The germline gives CDR1 SGHKS, CDR2 YYEKEE (reference sequence). Deletions cut 4 bases from V and 0 bases from J, with 11 bases between. This CDR3 comprises 15 residues. The CDR3 DNA is TGTGCCAGCAGCCCAAGAGCTTATAGCAATCAGCCCCAGCATTTT. Translation gives CASSPRAYSNQPQHF.

This clone was found once. This chain connects TRBV29-1 to TRBJ2-2; perhaps TRBD2 as D (5 bases). CDR1 is SQVTM and CDR2 is ANQGSEA in the germline V gene. The CDR3 length is 14 residues. Trimming stripped 5 bases from V and 3 bases from J, with 13 bases between. The CDR3 loop reads CSVWLATYTGELFF. The DNA of the CDR3 is TGCAGCGTTTGGCTAGCTACTTACACCGGGGAGCTGTTTTTT.

The rearrangement joins TRBV27 to TRBJ2-7; 7 bases fit TRBD2. Germline lookup yields CDR1 MNHEY and CDR2 SMNVEV (reference sequence). With 9 bases clipped from V and 2 bases from J, the junction kept 13 bases outside the gene matches. The CDR3 runs 15 residues. CDR3 sequence: CARFPWGRGAYEQYF. DNA of the CDR3: TGTGCCAGATTCCCCTGGGGGAGGGGCGCCTACGAGCAGTACTTC.

This clone has only a few counts. The chain is built from TRBV10-2 and TRBJ1-5; a weak D match, TRBD1 (6 bases). The CDR3 totals 16 residues. The germline V gene encodes CDR1 WSHSY and CDR2 SAAADI. V was clipped by 2 bases and J by 0 bases, with 11 bases between them. CDR3 sequence: CASSENSGDSNQPQHF. The CDR3 DNA is TGCGCCAGCAGTGAGAACTCAGGGGATAGCAATCAGCCCCAGCATTTT.

The chain has TRBV11-2 and TRBJ2-2, with 11 bases identical to TRBD2. Germline assignment: CDR1 SGHAT and CDR2 FQNNGV. Unmatched junction bases numbered 6, after V lost 2 bases and J lost 7 bases. The CDR3 runs 16 residues. The CDR3 here is CASSLSLAGVVGELFF. CDR3 DNA: TGTGCCAGCAGCTTATCACTAGCGGGAGTGGTCGGGGAGCTGTTTTTT.

The CDR3 DNA sequence: TGTGCCAGCAGCTTAATAGCGATACAAGAGACCCAGTACTTC. Protein sequence: CASSLIAIQETQYF. J is TRBJ2-5 and V is TRBV11-2; possible D gene TRBD2, 5 bases. CDR3 size: 14 residues. CDR1 and CDR2 (germline): SGHAT, FQNNGV. Trimming pared 2 bases from V and 2 bases from J, leaving 9 bases between.

The table lists this clone with a count of one. The chain is built from TRBV2 and TRBJ1-5; TRBD1 matches 8 bases. This CDR3 contains 16 residues. The trim removed 5 bases at V and 4 bases at J, leaving 10 bases unmatched. Germline V gene lookup returns CDR1 SNHLY and CDR2 FYNNEI. In DNA, the CDR3 is TGTGCCAGCAGTCGCTCCCCGACAGGGGCTAATCAGCCCCAGCATTTT. Protein product: CASSRSPTGANQPQHF.

This chain uses TRBV6-5 with TRBJ2-7; D is perhaps TRBD2 (6 bases). Deletions cut 8 bases from V and 0 bases from J, with 11 bases between. The CDR3 extends over 13 amino acids. Germline V gives CDR1 MNHEY, CDR2 SVGAGI. CDR3: CASVTAGSYEQYF. CDR3 sequence (DNA): TGTGCCAGCGTTACAGCGGGCTCCTACGAGCAGTACTTC.

This sequence joins TRBV13 and TRBJ2-1, with D tentatively TRBD1 (6 bases). V was cut by 0 bases and J by 8 bases, with 14 bases left in between. The CDR3 extends over 15 amino acids. Germline lookup yields CDR1 PRHDT and CDR2 FYEKMQ (reference sequence). The CDR3 here is CASSLGQGIVDEQFF. CDR3 sequence (DNA): TGTGCCAGCAGCTTAGGACAGGGAATCGTTGATGAGCAGTTCTTC.

This chain links TRBV2 with TRBJ2-4; 7 bases align to TRBD1. The CDR3 is 15 amino acids. Losses at the gene ends were 4 bases for V and 4 bases for J; bases not matched to a gene: 7. CDR1 is SNHLY, CDR2 FYNNEI, per germline. This chain's CDR3 is CASSGGQGVKNIQYF. The CDR3 DNA follows: TGTGCCAGCAGTGGTGGGCAGGGGGTTAAAAACATTCAGTACTTC.

This clone has more than one count but fewer than ten. The CDR3 reads CASSLGLAGGLADTQYF. DNA for the CDR3: TGTGCCAGCAGTTTAGGGCTAGCGGGAGGGCTCGCAGATACGCAGTATTTT. This chain connects TRBV28 to TRBJ2-3, with 12 nucleotides matching TRBD2. CDR3 length equals 17 residues. Per germline, CDR1 MDHEN and CDR2 SYDVKM. V was clipped by 2 bases and J by 4 bases; unmatched bases: 7.

This clone was picked up one time. V gene TRBV11-2 combines with J gene TRBJ2-7; 8 bases map to TRBD2. Germline V lookup: CDR1 SGHAT, CDR2 FQNNGV. This CDR3 spans 15 amino acids. The V and J ends lost 3 bases and 4 bases, in that order; junction bases with no gene match: 8. CDR3 sequence (DNA): TGTGCCAGCAGCTTGGGTGGAGCGGGGGCTTACGAGCAGTACTTC. The encoded protein is CASSLGGAGAYEQYF. The full variable domain, with the rest looked up from reference TRBV11-2 and TRBJ2-7, is EAGVAQSPRYKIIEKRQSVAFWCNPISGHATLYWYQQILGQGPKLLIQFQNNGVVDDSQLPKDRFSAERLKGVDSTLKIQPAKLEDSAVYLCASSLGGAGAYEQYFGPGTRLTVT.

This chain joins TRBV7-9 and TRBJ2-2; TRBD2 is a possible D gene (5 bases). V lost 5 bases to trimming and J lost 0 bases, with 10 bases between them. In germline, CDR1 is SEHNR, CDR2 FQNEAQ (reference sequence). The CDR3 extends over 15 amino acids. CDR3: CASSPPGANTGELFF. Here the CDR3 DNA reads TGTGCCAGCAGCCCCCCCGGGGCGAACACCGGGGAGCTGTTTTTT.

V is TRBV10-3 and J is TRBJ2-5; D remains ambiguous. The ends were cut back, 3 bases at V and 0 bases at J, with 5 bases in the middle. The CDR3 length is 13 residues. Germline loops: CDR1 ENHRY, CDR2 SYGVKD. CDR3 sequence: CAISDSNQETQYF. The CDR3 bases are TGTGCCATCAGTGATAGCAACCAAGAGACCCAGTACTTC.

The rearrangement links TRBV3-1 (or the pseudogene TRBV3-2) to TRBJ2-4; possible D gene TRBD1, 6 bases. Per germline, CDR1 LGHDT and CDR2 YNNKEL (reference sequence). The CDR3 is made up of 19 amino acids. V was clipped by 2 bases and J by 0 bases, with 20 bases between them. The CDR3 region has the DNA TGTGCCAGCAGCCAATTGACAGGAGTAAACCAACTAGCCAAAAACATTCAGTACTTC. Residues: CASSQLTGVNQLAKNIQYF.

This chain links TRBV3-1 (or the pseudogene TRBV3-2) with TRBJ2-3, with D unclear. V lost 0 bases, J lost 6 bases, and 7 bases lay in between. The CDR3 is made up of 13 amino acids. Germline V CDR1 and CDR2: LGHDT, YNNKEL (reference sequence). The CDR3, as DNA: TGTGCCAGCAGCCAAGAAGTGGGCGATACGCAGTATTTT. This encodes CASSQEVGDTQYF.

The chain combines TRBV6-5 with TRBJ2-7; D is possibly TRBD1 (6 bases). Trimming pared 2 bases from V and 7 bases from J, leaving 15 bases between. This CDR3 region has 14 residues. From germline, CDR1 is MNHEY and CDR2 SVGAGI. The CDR3, as DNA: TGTGCCAGCAGTTACCGGACAGTTTCGAGGGAGCAGTACTTC. Its translation is CASSYRTVSREQYF.

The DNA of the CDR3 is TGTGCCAGTAGTCTTCCGACAGGAATGAACACTGAAGCTTTCTTT. Translated: CASSLPTGMNTEAFF. J is TRBJ1-1 and V is TRBV19, with D possibly TRBD1 on 6 matching bases. Germline V CDR1 and CDR2: LNHDA, SQIVND (reference sequence). V gave up 5 bases and J gave up 0 bases, with 13 bases separating them. CDR3 length: 15 amino acids.

This chain joins TRBV14 and TRBJ1-1; D remains ambiguous. The germline gives CDR1 SGHDN, CDR2 FVKESK. Between the trimmed V and J ends, which lost 3 bases and 1 base, there was a span of 9 bases. The CDR3 contains 14 residues. The CDR3 reads CASSHRARNTEAFF. The DNA of the CDR3 is TGTGCCAGCAGCCATAGAGCTCGGAACACTGAAGCTTTCTTT.